The 32 T cell receptor beta chains presented below share a single source sample, sequenced in a study of persistence of HIV-infected CD4 T cells. Cells were stimulated with CMV-infected fibroblast lysates at approximately 10 ug/mL. CD4+ T cells upregulating both CD40 ligand and CD69 were sorted as responding cells. Sequencing used immunoSEQ version 4 in survey mode. Profiled with immunoSEQ multiplex PCR; TCRdb holds only in-frame clones, not every one. Here the sample spans some 16,000 clones, around 60% being singletons. These TCRs' antigens remain unknown. The input for sequencing was CD4+ T cells sorted from PBMCs after roughly 18-hour stimulation, taken from a patient who received antiretroviral therapy. The receptors stem from an adult woman with HIV who was CMV-seropositive.

This sequence joins TRBV10-3 and TRBJ1-2; tentative D call: TRBD1 (6 bases). Germline V gene lookup returns CDR1 ENHRY and CDR2 SYGVKD. The CDR3 is 13 amino acids. Trimming shortened V by 5 bases and J by 8 bases, and 15 bases separated the two germline ends. The chain's CDR3 is CAISTVGGVGYTF. The CDR3 coding sequence is TGTGCCATCAGTACAGTTGGGGGCGTCGGCTACACCTTC.

The V gene is TRBV30, the J gene TRBJ1-4; TRBD1 agrees at 8 bases. Germline CDR1 reads GTSNPN; CDR2 reads SVGIG (reference sequence). This CDR3 is 14 amino acids long. Trimming at V came to 3 bases and at J to 10 bases, leaving 10 bases not matched to a gene. Here the CDR3 reads CAWRGLGQGGKLFF. In DNA, the CDR3 is TGTGCCTGGAGGGGCCTAGGACAGGGCGGAAAACTGTTTTTT.

V usage is TRBV15 and J usage is TRBJ2-5; 7 bases map to TRBD2. Looked up from germline, CDR1 is LNHNV and CDR2 is YYDKDF (reference sequence). J was trimmed by 5 bases and V by 0 bases; bases with no gene match: 3. The CDR3 covers 14 residues. CDR3 DNA sequence: TGTGCCACCAGCAGAGATTCCGGGGGGGAGACCCAGTACTTC. Translating gives CATSRDSGGETQYF.

J is TRBJ1-3 and V is TRBV6-1; the D gene is possibly TRBD1 (6 bases). This CDR3 has 17 amino acids. Trimming took off 3 bases at V and 1 base at J, with 16 bases between the two ends. Germline V gene lookup returns CDR1 MNHNS and CDR2 SASEGT. CDR3 in DNA: TGTGCCAGCAGTGAGATAACAGGGAGAACATCTGGAAACACCATATATTTT. Its protein product is CASSEITGRTSGNTIYF.

The chain couples TRBV19 to TRBJ2-1; TRBD1 aligns across 8 bases. Germline lookup yields CDR1 LNHDA and CDR2 SQIVND (reference sequence). With 4 bases clipped from V and 5 bases from J, the junction kept 4 bases outside the gene matches. The length of the CDR3 is 14 residues. CDR3 sequence reads: CASSRQGSNNEQFF. The CDR3, as DNA: TGTGCCAGTAGTAGACAGGGGAGTAACAATGAGCAGTTCTTC.

The genes are TRBV21-1 and TRBJ2-3. TRBV21-1 is a pseudogene segment. The CDR3 contains 14 residues. CDR3 nucleotide sequence: TGTGCCAGCAGCAAAGTAGGGGGGAAGGATACGCAGTATTTT. Protein: CASSKVGGKDTQYF.

The chain has TRBV4-2 and TRBJ1-5; D gene unclear. CDR1 and CDR2 (germline): LGHNA, YNFKEQ. V shed 0 bases and J shed 2 bases, with 5 bases lying between them. This CDR3 has 14 amino acids. The CDR3 reads CASSQDHGNQPQHF. The DNA for the CDR3 is TGTGCCAGCAGCCAAGATCATGGCAATCAGCCCCAGCATTTT.

The CDR3: CASSQIDSGSGNTIYF. The CDR3 coding sequence is TGTGCCAGCAGCCAAATCGACAGCGGCTCTGGAAACACCATATATTTT. The J gene is TRBJ1-3, the V gene TRBV11-2, with D possibly being TRBD1 (5 bases). The ends were cut back, 5 bases at V and 0 bases at J, with 14 bases in the middle. Germline V gives CDR1 SGHAT, CDR2 FQNNGV. The CDR3 consists of 16 residues.

This chain connects TRBV9 to TRBJ1-5; possible D gene TRBD1, 5 bases. Germline V gene data show CDR1 as SGDLS and CDR2 as YYNGEE. CDR3 length: 14 residues. V lost 4 bases and J 6 bases, leaving 14 bases between the germline ends. As DNA, the CDR3 is TGTGCCAGCAGCCTCCAGGGTGGAGCTCAGCCCCAGCATTTT. Amino acid sequence: CASSLQGGAQPQHF.

The V gene is TRBV5-1, the J gene TRBJ2-2, with 10 nucleotides matching TRBD2. Unmatched junction bases numbered 9, after V lost 2 bases and J lost 5 bases. Germline assignment: CDR1 SGHRS and CDR2 YFSETQ. This CDR3 has 17 residues. The CDR3 here is CASSLKGPSGGTGELFF. The CDR3 DNA is TGCGCCAGCAGCTTAAAGGGTCCTAGCGGGGGAACCGGGGAGCTGTTTTTT.

V and J are TRBV9 and TRBJ2-5; D is possibly TRBD1 (6 bases). V lost 1 base and J lost 4, with 14 bases in between. Germline loops: CDR1 SGDLS, CDR2 YYNGEE. This CDR3 has 15 residues. CDR3 DNA sequence: TGTGCCAGCAGCGTACTGGGGATACAGGGAGAGACCCAGTACTTC. Protein product: CASSVLGIQGETQYF.

The chain recombines TRBV7-3 with TRBJ2-2; D is undetermined. The V end was cut by 1 base, the J end by 7 bases, with 10 bases between. Germline V gene sequence: CDR1 SGHTA, CDR2 FQGTGA. The CDR3 spans 14 residues. The CDR3, as DNA: TGTGCCAGCAGCTTAATCGGAAATAGCGGGGAGCTGTTTTTT. The encoded protein is CASSLIGNSGELFF. Filled out from reference TRBV7-3 and TRBJ2-2, the complete variable domain reads GAGVSQTPSNKVTEKGKYVELRCDPISGHTALYWYRQSLGQGPEFLIYFQGTGAADDSGLPNDRFFAVRPEGSVSTLKIQRTERGDSAVYLCASSLIGNSGELFFGEGSRLTVL.

The rearrangement joins TRBV11-2 to TRBJ1-1; a possible D gene is TRBD1 (5 bases). The CDR3 totals 13 residues. Germline CDR1 is SGHAT and CDR2 is FQNNGV. Trimming stripped 1 base from V and 11 bases from J, with 14 bases between. The DNA for the CDR3 is TGTGCCAGCAGCTTAGTCCCGTCCTGGGGGGCTTTCTTT. Translation gives CASSLVPSWGAFF.

V is TRBV5-1 and J is TRBJ1-1; D remains unclear. The V gene's germline CDR1 is SGHRS and CDR2 YFSETQ. V shed 2 bases and J shed 7 bases, with 12 bases lying between them. This CDR3 comprises 13 residues. Written as DNA, the CDR3 is TGCGCCAGCAGCTTCGGGCTATCCGATGAAGCTTTCTTT. Translated, it gives CASSFGLSDEAFF.

This clone was detected only a few times. This chain connects TRBV7-2 to TRBJ1-5; D perhaps matches TRBD1 (6 bases). Looked up from germline, CDR1 is SGHTA and CDR2 is FQGNSA. The CDR3 has 19 residues. V was trimmed by 1 base and J by 0 bases, leaving 19 bases between them. CDR3 in DNA: TGTGCCAGCAGCTTAGTTGGAGGGGGGGATCTTTTTAGCAATCAGCCCCAGCATTTT. Protein: CASSLVGGGDLFSNQPQHF.

This clone has more than one count but fewer than ten. The rearrangement links TRBV7-3 to TRBJ2-5; 15 nucleotides match TRBD2. The CDR3 length is 18 residues. V shed 5 bases and J 5 bases; nucleotides not matched to a gene: 12. Germline CDR1 and CDR2: SGHTA and FQGTGA. For the CDR3, the DNA is TGTGCCAGCAGCCCTACCGGGACTAGCGGGGGGTGGTGGGAGACCCAGTACTTC. It encodes CASSPTGTSGGWWETQYF.

The CDR3 sequence: CASSRGQPNQPQHF. The DNA for the CDR3 is TGTGCCAGCAGCCGAGGACAGCCGAATCAGCCCCAGCATTTT. The V gene is TRBV7-9, the J gene TRBJ1-5; D possibly corresponds to TRBD1 (6 bases). Per the germline V gene, CDR1 is SEHNR and CDR2 is FQNEAQ (reference sequence). V was trimmed by 5 bases and J by 4 bases, leaving 12 bases between them. The CDR3 runs to 14 residues.

The rearrangement uses TRBV28 and TRBJ1-3; D gene uncertain. Germline loops: CDR1 MDHEN, CDR2 SYDVKM. The CDR3 totals 17 residues. V shed 5 bases and J shed 1 base, with 18 bases lying between them. The CDR3 protein is CASSLWRVGPSGNTIYF. CDR3 sequence (DNA): TGTGCCAGCAGTCTCTGGCGGGTAGGGCCATCTGGAAACACCATATATTTT.

The rearrangement links TRBV2 to TRBJ2-2; 10 bases fit TRBD1. This CDR3 contains 15 residues. Germline CDR1 is SNHLY and CDR2 is FYNNEI. J gave up 6 bases and V 4 bases, and 5 bases lay outside the gene matches. CDR3 amino acids: CASSVTGGSAGELFF. The CDR3, as DNA: TGTGCCAGCAGTGTGACAGGGGGCAGCGCCGGGGAGCTGTTTTTT.

This clone occurred a few times. The rearrangement links TRBV6-5 to TRBJ1-6; no clear D. Germline V CDR1 and CDR2: MNHEY, SVGAGI. The CDR3 spans 15 residues. V was trimmed by 10 bases and J by 0 bases, leaving 13 bases between them. CDR3 loop: CATRLRSSYNSPLHF. The CDR3 DNA reads TGTGCCACAAGGCTCAGGAGCTCCTATAATTCACCCCTCCACTTT.

J is TRBJ2-1 and V is TRBV9, with D unresolved. Germline lookup yields CDR1 SGDLS and CDR2 YYNGEE. Trimming removed 1 base from V and 3 bases from J, with 5 bases in between. The CDR3 extends over 13 amino acids. CDR3 protein: CASSVNSYNEQFF. CDR3 bases: TGTGCCAGCAGCGTAAACAGCTACAATGAGCAGTTCTTC.

This chain connects TRBV7-2 to TRBJ2-1; the D call may be TRBD1 or TRBD2 (5 bases each). Trimming removed 1 base from V and 12 bases from J, with 25 bases in between. In germline, CDR1 is SGHTA, CDR2 FQGNSA. This CDR3 contains 17 residues. The CDR3 protein is CASSLVSDPGTNQGQFF. CDR3 in DNA: TGTGCCAGCAGCTTAGTGTCGGACCCGGGGACGAATCAGGGGCAGTTCTTC.

By its share, this clone is medium-sized. CDR3 residues: CASSESGTGGTEAFF. CDR3 DNA: TGTGCCAGCAGTGAATCCGGGACAGGGGGCACTGAAGCTTTCTTT. The chain recombines TRBV25-1 with TRBJ1-1; TRBD1 agrees at 11 bases. Germline assignment: CDR1 MGHDK and CDR2 SYGVNS. This CDR3 contains 15 residues. V dropped 1 base and J dropped 4; count of bases not matched to a gene: 2.

The chain recombines TRBV5-4 with TRBJ1-3; 9 bases map to TRBD1. Trimming cost V 4 bases and J 0 bases; bases outside gene matches: 5. Germline CDR1 is SGHNT and CDR2 is YYREEE (reference sequence). The CDR3 is 16 residues long. The CDR3 nucleotides read TGTGCCAGCAGCCGGGACAGGGCAGTCTCTGGAAACACCATATATTTT. Translating gives CASSRDRAVSGNTIYF.

For this clone: The sample contains more than one DNA sequence encoding this CDR3. This chain uses TRBV6-5 with TRBJ2-5; 11 bases are shared with TRBD2. The V segment lost 7 bases and the J segment 4 bases; nucleotides outside the gene matches: 5. Germline V gene lookup returns CDR1 MNHEY and CDR2 SVGAGI. This CDR3 has 14 residues. Written as DNA, the CDR3 is TGTGCCAGCATAGCGGGGGGGCCAGGAGAGACCCAGTACTTC. It codes for CASIAGGPGETQYF.

In DNA form, the CDR3 reads TGTGCCAGCAGCGTAGACCCTCCGACAGGGGTTAACAATGAGCAGTTCTTC. It translates to CASSVDPPTGVNNEQFF. This chain links TRBV9 with TRBJ2-1; 8 bases agree with TRBD1. The CDR3 consists of 17 residues. The V segment lost 0 bases and the J segment 5 bases; nucleotides outside the gene matches: 10. CDR1 and CDR2 (germline): SGDLS, YYNGEE.

V is TRBV2 and J is TRBJ2-2; possible D gene TRBD1, 5 bases. The V end was cut by 3 bases, the J end by 3 bases, with 11 bases between. The germline CDR1 and CDR2 sequences are SNHLY and FYNNEI. CDR3 length: 15 amino acids. The CDR3 here is CASSDRQPHTGELFF. For the CDR3, the DNA is TGTGCCAGCAGTGATCGACAGCCCCACACCGGGGAGCTGTTTTTT.

The chain carries TRBV19 and TRBJ2-1; TRBD1 matches at 8 bases. This CDR3 region has 15 residues. V was clipped by 3 bases and J by 4 bases; unmatched bases: 5. The germline CDR1 and CDR2 sequences are LNHDA and SQIVND (reference sequence). CDR3 in amino acids: CASSIGQGAYNEQFF. The CDR3 DNA follows: TGTGCCAGTAGTATTGGACAGGGAGCGTACAATGAGCAGTTCTTC.

The gene calls are TRBV19 and TRBJ1-3; weak D call: TRBD1 (5 bases). V lost 6 bases to trimming and J lost 3 bases, with 12 bases between them. Germline CDR1 is LNHDA and CDR2 is SQIVND (reference sequence). The CDR3 length is 14 residues. CDR3 in amino acids: CASSLGHLGNTIYF. DNA for the CDR3: TGTGCCAGTAGCCTCGGACATCTTGGAAACACCATATATTTT.

This clone was detected only once. The V gene is TRBV5-1, the J gene TRBJ1-1; 12 bases align to TRBD1. The CDR3 spans 18 residues. V shed 5 bases, J shed 5 bases, and the junction held 16 bases outside the gene matches. Germline lookup yields CDR1 SGHRS and CDR2 YFSETQ. CDR3 residues: CASSYRPGQGARETEAFF. Here the CDR3 DNA reads TGCGCCAGCAGTTACCGACCGGGACAGGGGGCTCGTGAGACTGAAGCTTTCTTT.

This clone has only a few counts. The CDR3 protein is CASNKTDSSYEQYV. DNA of the CDR3: TGTGCCAGTAATAAGACAGATAGCTCCTACGAGCAGTACGTC. The rearrangement uses TRBV19 and TRBJ2-7, with TRBD1 as a possible D gene (5 bases). Per germline, CDR1 LNHDA and CDR2 SQIVND (reference sequence). V was clipped by 7 bases and J by 0 bases, with 13 bases between them. This CDR3 is built from 14 residues.

The rearrangement joins TRBV19 to TRBJ1-1, with D possibly TRBD1 on 5 matching bases. Trimming cost V 5 bases and J 1 base, with 8 bases left between them. CDR3 length: 13 amino acids. CDR1 LNHDA and CDR2 SQIVND come from the germline V gene (reference sequence). CDR3: CASSATANTEAFF. CDR3 coding DNA: TGTGCCAGTAGTGCGACAGCGAACACTGAAGCTTTCTTT.